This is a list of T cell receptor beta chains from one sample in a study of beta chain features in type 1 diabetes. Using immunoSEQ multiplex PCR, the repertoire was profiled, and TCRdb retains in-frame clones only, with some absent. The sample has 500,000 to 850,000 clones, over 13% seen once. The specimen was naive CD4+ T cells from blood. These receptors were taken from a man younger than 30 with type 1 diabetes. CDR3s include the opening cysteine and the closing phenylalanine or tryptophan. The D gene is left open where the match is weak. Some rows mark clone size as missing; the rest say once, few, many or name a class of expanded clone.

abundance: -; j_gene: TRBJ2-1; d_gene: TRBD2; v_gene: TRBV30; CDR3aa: CAWSVGASGGNEQFF; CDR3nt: TGTGCCTGGAGTGTAGGTGCTAGCGGGGGAAATGAGCAGTTCTTC
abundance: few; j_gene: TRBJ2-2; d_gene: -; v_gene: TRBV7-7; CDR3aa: CASSLVQNTGELFF; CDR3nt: TGTGCTAGCAGCTTAGTTCAGAACACCGGGGAGCTGTTTTTT
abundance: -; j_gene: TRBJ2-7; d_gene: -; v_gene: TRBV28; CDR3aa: CASSYHSYEQYF; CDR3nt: TGTGCCAGCAGCTACCACTCCTACGAGCAGTACTTC
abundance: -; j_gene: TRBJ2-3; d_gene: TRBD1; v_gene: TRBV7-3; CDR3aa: CASSLTGQGAADTQYF; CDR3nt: TGTGCCAGCAGCTTAACTGGACAGGGGGCCGCAGATACGCAGTATTTT
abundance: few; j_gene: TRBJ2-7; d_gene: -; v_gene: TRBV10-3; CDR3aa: CAIRDTGQDEQYF; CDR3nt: TGTGCCATCAGGGACACAGGGCAGGACGAGCAGTACTTC
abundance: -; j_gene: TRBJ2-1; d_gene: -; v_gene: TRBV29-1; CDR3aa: CGGQGPSYNEQFF; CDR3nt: TGCGGTGGGCAGGGGCCGTCCTACAATGAGCAGTTCTTC
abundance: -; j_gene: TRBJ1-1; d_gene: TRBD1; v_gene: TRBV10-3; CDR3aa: CAISESRGQAEAFF; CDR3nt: TGTGCCATCAGTGAGTCGAGGGGGCAAGCTGAAGCTTTCTTT
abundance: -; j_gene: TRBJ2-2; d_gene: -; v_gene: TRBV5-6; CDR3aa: CASSVQETGELFF; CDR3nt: TGTGCCAGCAGCGTCCAGGAAACCGGGGAGCTGTTTTTT
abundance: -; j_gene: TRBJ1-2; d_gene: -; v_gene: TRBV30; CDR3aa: CAWSVGGYGYTF; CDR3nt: TGTGCCTGGAGTGTAGGAGGTTACGGCTACACCTTC
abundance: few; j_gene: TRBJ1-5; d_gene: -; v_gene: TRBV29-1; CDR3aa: CSAKTGRQPQHF; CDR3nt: TGCAGCGCCAAGACGGGGCGTCAGCCCCAGCATTTT
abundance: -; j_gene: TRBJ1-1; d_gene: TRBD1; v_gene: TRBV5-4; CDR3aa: CASSSPGQGNTEAFF; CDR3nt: TGTGCCAGCAGCTCCCCGGGACAGGGGAACACTGAAGCTTTCTTT
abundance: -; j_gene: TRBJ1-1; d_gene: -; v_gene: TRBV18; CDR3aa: CASSPTGLNTEAFF; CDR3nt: TGTGCCAGCTCGCCGACAGGCCTGAACACTGAAGCTTTCTTT
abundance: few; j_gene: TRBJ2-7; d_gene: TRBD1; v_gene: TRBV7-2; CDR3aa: CASSFPGQGIGQYF; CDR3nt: TGTGCCAGCAGCTTCCCGGGACAGGGTATCGGGCAGTACTTC
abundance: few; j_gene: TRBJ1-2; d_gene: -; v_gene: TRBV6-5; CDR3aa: CASSQKGKGGYTF; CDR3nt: TGTGCCAGCAGCCAAAAGGGAAAAGGGGGCTACACCTTC
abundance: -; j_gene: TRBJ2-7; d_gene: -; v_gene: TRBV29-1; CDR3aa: CSVNGGEIGEQYF; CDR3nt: TGCAGCGTTAACGGGGGCGAGATAGGTGAGCAGTACTTC
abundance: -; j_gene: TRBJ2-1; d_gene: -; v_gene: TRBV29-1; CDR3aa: CSVDLQPSRRLRLSYNEQFF; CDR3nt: TGCAGCGTTGACCTCCAGCCATCTCGCCGTTTAAGACTCTCCTACAATGAGCAGTTCTTC
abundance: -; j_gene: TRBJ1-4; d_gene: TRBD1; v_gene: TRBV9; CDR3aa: CASSVDRGSEKLFF; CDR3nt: TGTGCCAGCAGCGTCGACAGGGGAAGTGAAAAACTGTTTTTT
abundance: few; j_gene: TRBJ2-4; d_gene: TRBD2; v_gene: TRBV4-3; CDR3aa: CASSQGTPPGGIQYF; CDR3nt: TGCGCCAGCAGCCAGGGGACGCCTCCGGGGGGCATTCAGTACTTC
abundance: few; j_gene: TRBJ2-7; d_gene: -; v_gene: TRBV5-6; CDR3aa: CASSFSAGRSSYEQYF; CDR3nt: TGTGCCAGCAGCTTCTCGGCAGGGCGAAGCTCCTACGAGCAGTACTTC
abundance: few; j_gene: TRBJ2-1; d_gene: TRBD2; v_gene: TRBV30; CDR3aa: CAWSVRGGLEQFF; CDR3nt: TGTGCCTGGAGTGTACGGGGGGGCCTTGAGCAGTTCTTC
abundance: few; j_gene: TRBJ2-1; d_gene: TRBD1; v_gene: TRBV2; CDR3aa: CASKPDRGLRDEQFF; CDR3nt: TGTGCCAGTAAGCCGGACAGGGGGCTTCGGGATGAGCAGTTCTTC
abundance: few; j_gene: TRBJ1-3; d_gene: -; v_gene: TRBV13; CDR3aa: CASSLGNTIYF; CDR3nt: TGTGCCAGCAGCTTAGGCAACACCATATATTTT
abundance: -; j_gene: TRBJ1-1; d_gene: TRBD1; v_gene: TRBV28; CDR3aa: CAISQGGFRNTEAFF; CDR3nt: TGTGCCATCTCCCAGGGGGGTTTCAGGAACACTGAAGCTTTCTTT
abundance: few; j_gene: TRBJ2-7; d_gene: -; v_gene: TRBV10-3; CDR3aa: CAISELGRRNEQYF; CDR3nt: TGTGCCATCAGTGAGCTGGGTAGGAGGAACGAGCAGTACTTC
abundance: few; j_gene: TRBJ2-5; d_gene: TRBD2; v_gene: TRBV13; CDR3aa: CASSGPSAGGLETQYF; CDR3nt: TGTGCCAGCAGCGGCCCTTCAGCGGGAGGGTTAGAGACCCAGTACTTC
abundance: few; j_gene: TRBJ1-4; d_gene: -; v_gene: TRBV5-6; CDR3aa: CASSLTGSNAEKLFF; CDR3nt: TGTGCCAGCAGCTTGACCGGGTCAAACGCGGAAAAACTGTTTTTT
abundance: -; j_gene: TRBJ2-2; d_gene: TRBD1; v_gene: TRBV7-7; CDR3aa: CASSLAVGGQGISGELFF; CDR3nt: TGTGCTAGCAGCTTAGCTGTGGGAGGACAGGGTATCTCCGGGGAGCTGTTTTTT
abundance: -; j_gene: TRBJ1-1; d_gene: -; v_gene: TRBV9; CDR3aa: CASSVGGNGAWSTEAFF; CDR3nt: TGTGCCAGCAGCGTCGGGGGGAATGGGGCTTGGAGCACTGAAGCTTTCTTT
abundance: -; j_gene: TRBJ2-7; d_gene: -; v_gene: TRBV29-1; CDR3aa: CSASQGVNEQYF; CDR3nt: TGCAGCGCCTCACAGGGAGTCAACGAGCAGTACTTC
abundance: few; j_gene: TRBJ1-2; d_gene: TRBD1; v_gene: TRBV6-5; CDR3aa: CASSNLGTGYGYTF; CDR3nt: TGTGCCAGCAGCAACTTGGGGACAGGCTATGGCTACACCTTC
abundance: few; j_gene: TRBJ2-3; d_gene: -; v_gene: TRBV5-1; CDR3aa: CASSLDDRATQYF; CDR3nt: TGCGCCAGCAGCTTGGACGACAGAGCTACGCAGTATTTT